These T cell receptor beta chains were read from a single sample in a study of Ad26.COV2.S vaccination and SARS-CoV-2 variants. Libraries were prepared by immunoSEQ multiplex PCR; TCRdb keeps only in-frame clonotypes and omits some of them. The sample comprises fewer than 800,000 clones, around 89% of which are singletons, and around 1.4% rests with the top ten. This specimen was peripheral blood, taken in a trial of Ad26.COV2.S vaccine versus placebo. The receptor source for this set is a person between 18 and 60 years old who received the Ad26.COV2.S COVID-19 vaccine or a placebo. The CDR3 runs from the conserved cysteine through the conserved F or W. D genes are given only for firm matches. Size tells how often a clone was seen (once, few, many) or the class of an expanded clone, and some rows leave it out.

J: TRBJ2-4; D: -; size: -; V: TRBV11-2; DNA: TGTGCCAGCAGCTTATCAGTCAGGGGGGACATTCAGTACTTC; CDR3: CASSLSVRGDIQYF
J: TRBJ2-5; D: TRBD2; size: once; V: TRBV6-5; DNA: TGTGCCAGCAGTTCCGGGGTAGCGGGGGGGCAAGAGACCCAGTACTTC; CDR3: CASSSGVAGGQETQYF
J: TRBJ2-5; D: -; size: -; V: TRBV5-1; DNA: TGCGCCAGCAGCTCGGATTTGGTGGGAGCTTTGGAGACCCAGTACTTC; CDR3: CASSSDLVGALETQYF
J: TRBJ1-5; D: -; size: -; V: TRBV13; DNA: TGTGCCAGCAGCTTCGGCAATCAGCCCCAGCATTTT; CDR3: CASSFGNQPQHF
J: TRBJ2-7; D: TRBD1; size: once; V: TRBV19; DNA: TGTGCCAGTAGCCTAACAGGGGGCGCAAGCGAGCAGTACTTC; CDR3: CASSLTGGASEQYF
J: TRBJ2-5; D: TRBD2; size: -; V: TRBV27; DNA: TGTGCCAGCAGTTCCCCACAGCGGGGACAAGAGACCCAGTACTTC; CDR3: CASSSPQRGQETQYF
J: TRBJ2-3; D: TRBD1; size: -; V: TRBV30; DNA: TGTGCCTGGAGTAGAGGACCAGGGACAGAAACGCAGTATTTT; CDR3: CAWSRGPGTETQYF
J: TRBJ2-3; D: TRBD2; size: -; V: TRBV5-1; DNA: TGCGCCAGCACCCCCCGGGGACTAGCCTCCACAGATACGCAGTATTTT; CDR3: CASTPRGLASTDTQYF
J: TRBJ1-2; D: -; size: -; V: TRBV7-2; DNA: TGTGCCAGCAGCTTTCCGACACAGGGAACCTATGGCTACACCTTC; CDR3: CASSFPTQGTYGYTF
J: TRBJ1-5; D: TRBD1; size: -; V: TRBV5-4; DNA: TGTGCCAGCAGCTTACAGGGGGACAATCAGCCCCAGCATTTT; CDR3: CASSLQGDNQPQHF
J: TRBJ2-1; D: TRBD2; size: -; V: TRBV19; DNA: TGTGCCAGCGCCAGCGGGAGTAGGAATGAGCAGTTCTTC; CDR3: CASASGSRNEQFF
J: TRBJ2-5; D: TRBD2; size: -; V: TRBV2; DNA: TGTGCCAGCAGTGAGAGTAGCGGGTCTGATAACTTC; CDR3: CASSESSGSDNF
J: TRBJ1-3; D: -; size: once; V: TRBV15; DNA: TGTGCCACCAGCAGAGGGGATGCCGGGCCGTCTGGAAACACCATATATTTT; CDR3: CATSRGDAGPSGNTIYF
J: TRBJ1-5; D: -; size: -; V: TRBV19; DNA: TGTGCCAGTAGTATCAGGGGAAAGAGCAATCAGCCCCAGCATTTT; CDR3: CASSIRGKSNQPQHF
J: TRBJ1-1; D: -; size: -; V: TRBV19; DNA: TGTGCCAGTAGCGCGGGCCCTGAAGCTTTCTTT; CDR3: CASSAGPEAFF
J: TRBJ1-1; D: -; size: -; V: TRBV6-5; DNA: TGTGCCAGCAGTTACCGGGGCGCCGGCACTGAAGCTTTCTTT; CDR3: CASSYRGAGTEAFF
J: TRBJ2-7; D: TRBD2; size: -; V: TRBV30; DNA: TGTGCCTGCCAACTAGCGGGAGGGCCCTACGAGCAGTACTTC; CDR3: CACQLAGGPYEQYF
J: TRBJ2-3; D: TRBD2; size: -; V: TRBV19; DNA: TGTGCCAGTAGTATAGCGAGAACTAGCGGCCCAGATACGCAGTATTTT; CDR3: CASSIARTSGPDTQYF
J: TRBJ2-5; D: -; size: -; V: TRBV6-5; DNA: TGTGCCAGCAGTTACTCGAAACTAAATCAAGAGACCCAGTACTTC; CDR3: CASSYSKLNQETQYF
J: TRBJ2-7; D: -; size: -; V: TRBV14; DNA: TGTGCCAGCAGCCTTGGGATGAGCGAGCAGTACTTC; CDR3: CASSLGMSEQYF
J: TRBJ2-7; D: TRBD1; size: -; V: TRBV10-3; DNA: TGTGCCATAGGCGGGACAGGCTCCTACGAGCAGTACTTC; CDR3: CAIGGTGSYEQYF
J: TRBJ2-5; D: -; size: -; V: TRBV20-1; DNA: TGCAGTGCTCCCCGGGTCGAGACCCAGTACTTC; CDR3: CSAPRVETQYF
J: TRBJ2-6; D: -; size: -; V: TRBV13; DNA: TGTGCCAGCAGCCCGCTATCTGGGGCCAACGTCCTGACTTTC; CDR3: CASSPLSGANVLTF
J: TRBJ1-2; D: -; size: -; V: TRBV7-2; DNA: TGTGCCAGCAGCTTATGGTCTGGGGGGAGTGGCTACACCTTC; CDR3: CASSLWSGGSGYTF
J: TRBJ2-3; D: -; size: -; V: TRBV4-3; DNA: TGCGCCAGCAGCCAAGACCCCACCGGTCCTACGCAGTATTTT; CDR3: CASSQDPTGPTQYF
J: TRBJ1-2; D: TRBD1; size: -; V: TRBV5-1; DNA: TGCGCCAGCAGCTTCGGGACAGGCTCCCCTTCAGGGGGCTACACCTTC; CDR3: CASSFGTGSPSGGYTF
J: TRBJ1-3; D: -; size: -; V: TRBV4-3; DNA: TGCGCCAGCAGCCAAGATGCGTCCTCTGGAAACACCATATATTTT; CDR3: CASSQDASSGNTIYF